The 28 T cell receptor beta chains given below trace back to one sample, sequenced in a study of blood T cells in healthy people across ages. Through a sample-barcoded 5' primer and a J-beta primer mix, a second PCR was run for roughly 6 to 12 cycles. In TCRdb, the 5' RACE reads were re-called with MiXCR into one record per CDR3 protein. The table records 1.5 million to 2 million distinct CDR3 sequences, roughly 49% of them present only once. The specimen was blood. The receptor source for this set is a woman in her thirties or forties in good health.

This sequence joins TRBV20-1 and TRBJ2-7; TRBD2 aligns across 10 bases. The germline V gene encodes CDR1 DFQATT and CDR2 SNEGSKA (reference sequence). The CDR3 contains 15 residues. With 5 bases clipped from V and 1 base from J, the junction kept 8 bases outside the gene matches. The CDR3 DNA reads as TGCAGTGCTCTTAGGTCTAGCGGGGGTTCCTACGAGCAGTACTTC. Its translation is CSALRSSGGSYEQYF.

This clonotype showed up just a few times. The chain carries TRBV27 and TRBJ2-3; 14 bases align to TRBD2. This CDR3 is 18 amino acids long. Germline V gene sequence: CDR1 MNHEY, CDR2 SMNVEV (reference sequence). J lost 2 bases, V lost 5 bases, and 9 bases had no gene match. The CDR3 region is CASSLSGLAGAFTDTQYF. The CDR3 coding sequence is TGTGCCAGCAGTCTTTCGGGACTAGCGGGGGCTTTCACAGATACGCAGTATTTT.

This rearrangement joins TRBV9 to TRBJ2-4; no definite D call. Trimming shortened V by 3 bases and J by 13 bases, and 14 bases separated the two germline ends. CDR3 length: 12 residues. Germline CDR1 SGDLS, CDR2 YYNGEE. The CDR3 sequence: CASSASNGAQYF. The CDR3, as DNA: TGTGCCAGCAGCGCCTCAAATGGTGCGCAGTACTTC.

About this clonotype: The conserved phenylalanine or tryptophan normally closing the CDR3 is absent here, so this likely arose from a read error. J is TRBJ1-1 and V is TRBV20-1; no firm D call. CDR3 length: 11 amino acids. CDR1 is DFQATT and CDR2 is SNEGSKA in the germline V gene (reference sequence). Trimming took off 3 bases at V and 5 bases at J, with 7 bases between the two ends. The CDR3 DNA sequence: TGCAGTGCTAGGAAACCGACTGAAGCTTTCTCT. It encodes CSARKPTEAFS.

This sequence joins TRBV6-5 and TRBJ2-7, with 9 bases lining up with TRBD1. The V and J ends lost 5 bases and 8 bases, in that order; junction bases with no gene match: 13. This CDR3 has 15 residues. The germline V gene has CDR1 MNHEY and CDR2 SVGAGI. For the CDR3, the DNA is TGTGCCAGCAGTAACCGGGACAGGGCCCCCGGGAAGCAGTACTTC. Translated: CASSNRDRAPGKQYF.

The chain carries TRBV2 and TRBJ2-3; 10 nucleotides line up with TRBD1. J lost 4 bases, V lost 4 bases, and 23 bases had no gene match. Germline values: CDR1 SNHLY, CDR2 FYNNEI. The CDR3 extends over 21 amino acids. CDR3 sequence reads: CASSAILNPLQTGGRPDTQYF. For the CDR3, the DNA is TGTGCCAGCAGTGCAATCTTAAATCCCCTTCAGACAGGGGGCAGGCCAGATACGCAGTATTTT.

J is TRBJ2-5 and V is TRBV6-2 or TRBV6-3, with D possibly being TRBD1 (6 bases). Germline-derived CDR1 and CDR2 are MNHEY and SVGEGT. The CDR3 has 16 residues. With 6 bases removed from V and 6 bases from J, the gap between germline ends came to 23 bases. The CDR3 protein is CASRASRGPSMKTQYF. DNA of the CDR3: TGTGCCAGCAGGGCTAGCAGGGGCCCAAGTATGAAGACCCAGTACTTC.

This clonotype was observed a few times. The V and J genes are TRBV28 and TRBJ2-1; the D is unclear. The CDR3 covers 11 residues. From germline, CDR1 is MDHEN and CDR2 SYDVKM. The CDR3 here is CATRYFNEQFF. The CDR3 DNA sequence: TGTGCAACCCGATATTTCAATGAGCAGTTCTTC.

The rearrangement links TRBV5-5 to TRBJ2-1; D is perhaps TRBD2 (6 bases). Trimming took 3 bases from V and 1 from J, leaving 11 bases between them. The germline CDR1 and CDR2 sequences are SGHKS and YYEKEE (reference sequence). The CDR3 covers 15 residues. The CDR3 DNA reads TGTGCCAGCAGCTGGAGGGACGCATCCTACAATGAGCAGTTCTTC. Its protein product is CASSWRDASYNEQFF.

The CDR3 protein is CASGPGTQSSGANVLTF. CDR3 coding DNA: TGTGCTAGTGGCCCCGGGACTCAGAGCTCTGGGGCCAACGTCCTGACTTTC. The chain joins TRBV12-5 to TRBJ2-6, with D perhaps TRBD2 (6 bases). Germline V gene lookup returns CDR1 LGHNT and CDR2 FRNRAP. This CDR3 contains 17 residues. V lost 6 bases, J lost 0 bases, and 15 bases lay in between. Full variable domain (missing parts from reference TRBV12-5 and TRBJ2-6): DARVTQTPRHKVTEMGQEVTMRCQPILGHNTVFWYRQTMMQGLELLAYFRNRAPLDDSGMPKDRFSAEMPDATLATLKIQPSEPRDSAVYFCASGPGTQSSGANVLTFGAGSRLTVL.

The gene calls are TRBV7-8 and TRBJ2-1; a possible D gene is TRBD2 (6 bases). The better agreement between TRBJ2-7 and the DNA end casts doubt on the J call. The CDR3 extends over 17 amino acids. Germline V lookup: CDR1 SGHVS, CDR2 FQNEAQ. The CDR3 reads CASSLVSPGRGNNEQYF. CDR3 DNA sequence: TGTGCCAGCAGCTTAGTCTCCCCCGGGAGAGGTAACAATGAGCAGTACTTC.

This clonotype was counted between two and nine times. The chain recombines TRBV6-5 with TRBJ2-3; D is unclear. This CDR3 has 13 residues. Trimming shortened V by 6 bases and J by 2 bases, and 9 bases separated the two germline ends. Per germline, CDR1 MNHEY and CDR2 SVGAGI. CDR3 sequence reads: CASSHPYTDTQYF. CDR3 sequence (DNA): TGTGCCAGCAGCCATCCCTACACAGATACGCAGTATTTT.

The CDR3 bases are TGTGCCAGCAGCCCGCGTTGGTCAATCCAAGAGACCCAGTACTTC. It specifies CASSPRWSIQETQYF. V and J are TRBV7-2 and TRBJ2-5; no clear D. Germline V CDR1 and CDR2: SGHTA, FQGNSA. Deletions cut 5 bases from V and 1 base from J, with 14 bases between. The CDR3 is made up of 15 amino acids.

The CDR3 DNA reads TGTGCCAGCAGTTACTCGCTGGGGGGTCCTGGGGCCAACGTCCTGACTTTC. Amino acid sequence: CASSYSLGGPGANVLTF. The chain combines TRBV6-2 or TRBV6-3 with TRBJ2-6, with TRBD2 as a possible D gene (6 bases). The CDR3 contains 17 residues. V lost 0 bases, J lost 2 bases, and 11 bases lay in between. Germline V lookup: CDR1 MNHEY, CDR2 SVGEGT.

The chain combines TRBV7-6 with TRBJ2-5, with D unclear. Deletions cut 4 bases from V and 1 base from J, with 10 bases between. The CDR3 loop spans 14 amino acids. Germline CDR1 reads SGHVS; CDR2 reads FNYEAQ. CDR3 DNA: TGTGCCAGCAGCTCCCGAGCAGGCCAAGAGACCCAGTACTTC. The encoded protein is CASSSRAGQETQYF.

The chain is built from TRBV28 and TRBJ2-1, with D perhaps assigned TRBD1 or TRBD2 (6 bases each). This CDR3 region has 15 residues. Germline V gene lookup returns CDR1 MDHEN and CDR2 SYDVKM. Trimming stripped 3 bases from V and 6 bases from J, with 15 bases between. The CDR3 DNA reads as TGTGCCAGCAGTTTGGTTGTAGGGGGACTCAATGAGCAGTTCTTC. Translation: CASSLVVGGLNEQFF.

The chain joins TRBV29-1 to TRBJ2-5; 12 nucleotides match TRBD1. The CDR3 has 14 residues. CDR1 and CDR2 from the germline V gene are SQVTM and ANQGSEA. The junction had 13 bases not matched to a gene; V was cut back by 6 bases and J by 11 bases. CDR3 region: CSVLWGDRGREQYF. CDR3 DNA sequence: TGCAGCGTACTCTGGGGGGACAGGGGGCGTGAGCAGTACTTC.

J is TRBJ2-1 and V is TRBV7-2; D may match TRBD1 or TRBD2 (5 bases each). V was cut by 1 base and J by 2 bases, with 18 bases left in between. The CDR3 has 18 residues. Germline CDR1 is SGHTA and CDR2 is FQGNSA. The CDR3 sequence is CASSLEDWAGAAYNEQFF. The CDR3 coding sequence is TGTGCCAGCAGCTTAGAAGACTGGGCCGGGGCAGCCTACAATGAGCAGTTCTTC.

CDR3 DNA sequence: TGTGCCAGCAGCTCCCGGACTAGCGGGGGGGCCATCGAGCAGTTCTTC. This codes for CASSSRTSGGAIEQFF. This chain connects TRBV7-2 to TRBJ2-1; 15 bases line up with TRBD2. V was clipped by 4 bases and J by 10 bases; unmatched bases: 8. CDR1 SGHTA and CDR2 FQGNSA come from the germline V gene. The CDR3 is made up of 16 amino acids. Based on the CDR3 plus reference TRBV7-2 and TRBJ2-1, the full variable domain is GAGVSQSPSNKVTEKGKDVELRCDPISGHTALYWYRQSLGQGLEFLIYFQGNSAPDKSGLPSDRFSAERTGGSVSTLTIQRTQQEDSAVYLCASSSRTSGGAIEQFFGPGTRLTVL.

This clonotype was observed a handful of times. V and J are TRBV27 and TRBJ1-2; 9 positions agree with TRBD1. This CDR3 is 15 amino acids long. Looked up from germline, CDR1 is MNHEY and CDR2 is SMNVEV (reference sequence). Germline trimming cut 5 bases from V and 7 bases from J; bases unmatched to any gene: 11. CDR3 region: CASSPDPRTGAGYTF. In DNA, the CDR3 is TGTGCCAGCAGTCCCGACCCCAGGACAGGGGCTGGCTACACCTTC.

The CDR3 DNA sequence: TGTGCCAGCAGCTCACGACAGGTCTCAGCAGATACGCAGTATTTT. Amino acids: CASSSRQVSADTQYF. V usage is TRBV7-2 and J usage is TRBJ2-3, with D tentatively TRBD1 (6 bases). Trimming took 4 bases from V and 4 from J, leaving 15 bases between them. Per germline, CDR1 SGHTA and CDR2 FQGNSA. The CDR3 consists of 15 residues. The full variable domain, with the rest looked up from reference TRBV7-2 and TRBJ2-3, is GAGVSQSPSNKVTEKGKDVELRCDPISGHTALYWYRQSLGQGLEFLIYFQGNSAPDKSGLPSDRFSAERTGGSVSTLTIQRTQQEDSAVYLCASSSRQVSADTQYFGPGTRLTVL.

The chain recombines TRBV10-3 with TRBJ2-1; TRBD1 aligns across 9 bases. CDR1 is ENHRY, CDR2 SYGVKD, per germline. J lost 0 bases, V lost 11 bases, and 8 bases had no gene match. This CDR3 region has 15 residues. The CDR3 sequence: CAVKGGQGSYNEQFF. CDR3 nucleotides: TGTGCCGTAAAGGGGGGACAGGGCTCCTACAATGAGCAGTTCTTC.

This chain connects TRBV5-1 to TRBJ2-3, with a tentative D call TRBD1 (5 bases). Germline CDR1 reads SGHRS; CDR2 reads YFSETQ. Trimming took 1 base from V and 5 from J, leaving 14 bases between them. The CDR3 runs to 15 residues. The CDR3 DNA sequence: TGCGCCAGCAGCTTGTGGACACCCTTGAAAGATACGCAGTATTTT. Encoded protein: CASSLWTPLKDTQYF.

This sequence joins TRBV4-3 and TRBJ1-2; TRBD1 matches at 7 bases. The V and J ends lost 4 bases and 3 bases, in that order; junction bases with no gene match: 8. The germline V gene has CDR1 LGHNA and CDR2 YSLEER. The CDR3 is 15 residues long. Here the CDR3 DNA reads TGCGCCAGCAGCCCCACCTCGGGACAGTACTATGGCTACACCTTC. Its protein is CASSPTSGQYYGYTF.

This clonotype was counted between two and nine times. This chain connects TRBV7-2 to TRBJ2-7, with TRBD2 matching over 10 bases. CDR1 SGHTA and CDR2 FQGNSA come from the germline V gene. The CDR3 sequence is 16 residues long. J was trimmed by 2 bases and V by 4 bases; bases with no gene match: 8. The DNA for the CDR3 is TGTGCCAGCAGCTACCTCGCTACTAGCGGGACCTACGAGCAGTACTTC. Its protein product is CASSYLATSGTYEQYF.

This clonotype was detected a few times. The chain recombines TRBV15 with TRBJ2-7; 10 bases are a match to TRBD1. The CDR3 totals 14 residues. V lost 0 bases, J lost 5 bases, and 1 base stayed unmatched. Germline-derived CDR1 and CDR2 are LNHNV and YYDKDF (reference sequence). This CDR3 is CATSRDDRGHEQYF. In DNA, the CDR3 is TGTGCCACCAGCAGAGATGACAGGGGGCACGAGCAGTACTTC. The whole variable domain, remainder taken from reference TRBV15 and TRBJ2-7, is DAMVIQNPRYQVTQFGKPVTLSCSQTLNHNVMYWYQQKSSQAPKLLFHYYDKDFNNEADTPDNFQSRRPNTSFCFLDIRSPGLGDTAMYLCATSRDDRGHEQYFGPGTRLTVT.

CDR3 nucleotides: TGTGCCAGTAGTATCACAGGGGGCGGGGAGACCCAGTACTTC. Its translation is CASSITGGGETQYF. This rearrangement joins TRBV19 to TRBJ2-5, with TRBD1 matching over 9 bases. V lost 3 bases and J lost 5; bases outside the gene matches: 4. Germline-derived CDR1 and CDR2 are LNHDA and SQIVND (reference sequence). CDR3 length: 14 residues.

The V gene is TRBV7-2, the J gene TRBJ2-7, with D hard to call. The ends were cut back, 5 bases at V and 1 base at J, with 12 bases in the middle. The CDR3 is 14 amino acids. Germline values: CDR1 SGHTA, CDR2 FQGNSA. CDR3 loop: CASSVVAGSYEQYF. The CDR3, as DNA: TGTGCCAGCAGCGTAGTCGCCGGGTCCTACGAGCAGTACTTC.